The rows below give T cell receptor beta chains drawn from one sample of a study of T cell changes during pregnancy in multiple sclerosis. The method was immunoSEQ multiplex PCR; TCRdb's version includes in-frame clones alone and lacks a portion of them. The data hold 30,000 to 40,000 clones, with approximately 90% observed a single time. The specimen comprised CD8+ T cells from peripheral blood mononuclear cells, sampled in the third trimester of pregnancy. These receptors originate from a female donor with multiple sclerosis, enrolled in a pregnancy study. The CDR3 runs from the conserved cysteine through the conserved F or W.

TRBJ1-5 | TRBV6-5 | CASSLRGDSGNQPQHF
TRBJ1-2 | TRBV13 | CASSLDADSQGGYTF
TRBJ1-4 | TRBV27 | CASSPRDSDEKLFF
TRBJ2-7 | TRBV6-5 | CASSEYDGAYEQYF
TRBJ2-5 | TRBV7-9 | CASEKETQYF
TRBJ2-5 | TRBV28 | CASSTPGQGWETQYF
TRBJ2-3 | TRBV9 | CASSVGLAGGRSSDTQYF
TRBJ1-2 | TRBV11-2 | CASSLGGGSGYTF
TRBJ2-7 | TRBV6-5 | CASSYFRGGNEQYF
TRBJ2-3 | TRBV7-9 | CASSSRLAGDSTDTQYF